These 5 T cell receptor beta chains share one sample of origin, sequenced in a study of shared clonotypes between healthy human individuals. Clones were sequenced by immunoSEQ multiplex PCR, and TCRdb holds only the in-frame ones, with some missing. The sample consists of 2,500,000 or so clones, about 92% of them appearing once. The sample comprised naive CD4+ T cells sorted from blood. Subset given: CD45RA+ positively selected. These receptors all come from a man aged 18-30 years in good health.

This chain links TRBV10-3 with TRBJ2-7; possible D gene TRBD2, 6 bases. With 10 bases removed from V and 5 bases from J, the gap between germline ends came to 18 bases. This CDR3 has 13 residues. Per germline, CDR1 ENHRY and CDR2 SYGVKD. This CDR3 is CATNREDLNEQYF. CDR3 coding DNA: TGTGCCACCAATAGGGAGGACCTTAACGAGCAGTACTTC.

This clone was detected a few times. The CDR3 region is CASRPTGGSYEQYF. The CDR3 nucleotides are TGTGCCAGTAGACCGACAGGGGGCTCCTACGAGCAGTACTTC. The genes are TRBV19 and TRBJ2-7, with 9 nucleotides matching TRBD1. V was clipped by 6 bases and J by 0 bases; unmatched bases: 3. Germline CDR1 is LNHDA and CDR2 is SQIVND (reference sequence). The CDR3 contains 14 residues.

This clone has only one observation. CDR3: CSVEEPDRGSEAFF. In DNA form, the CDR3 reads TGCAGCGTTGAAGAGCCAGACAGGGGATCTGAAGCTTTCTTT. The rearrangement joins TRBV29-1 to TRBJ1-1; TRBD1 matches at 8 bases. The V gene's germline CDR1 is SQVTM and CDR2 ANQGSEA. V lost 0 bases, J lost 6 bases, and 6 bases stayed unmatched. This CDR3 spans 14 amino acids.

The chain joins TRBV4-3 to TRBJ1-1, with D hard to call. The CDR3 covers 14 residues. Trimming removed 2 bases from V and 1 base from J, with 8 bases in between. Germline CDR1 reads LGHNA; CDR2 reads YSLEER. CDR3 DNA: TGCGCCAGCAGCCAAATAAGATGGAACACTGAAGCTTTCTTT. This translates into CASSQIRWNTEAFF.

The chain's CDR3 is CASNKLEETQYF. For the CDR3, the DNA is TGTGCCAGCAACAAACTAGAAGAGACCCAGTACTTC. The rearrangement joins TRBV7-9 to TRBJ2-5; possibly TRBD2 for D (5 bases). Germline V gene lookup returns CDR1 SEHNR and CDR2 FQNEAQ (reference sequence). Deletions cut 7 bases from V and 3 bases from J, with 9 bases between. The CDR3 has 12 amino acids. Full variable domain (outside the CDR3, taken from reference TRBV7-9 and TRBJ2-5): DTGVSQNPRHKITKRGQNVTFRCDPISEHNRLYWYRQTLGQGPEFLTYFQNEAQLEKSRLLSDRFSAERPKGSFSTLEIQRTEQGDSAMYLCASNKLEETQYFGPGTRLLVL.